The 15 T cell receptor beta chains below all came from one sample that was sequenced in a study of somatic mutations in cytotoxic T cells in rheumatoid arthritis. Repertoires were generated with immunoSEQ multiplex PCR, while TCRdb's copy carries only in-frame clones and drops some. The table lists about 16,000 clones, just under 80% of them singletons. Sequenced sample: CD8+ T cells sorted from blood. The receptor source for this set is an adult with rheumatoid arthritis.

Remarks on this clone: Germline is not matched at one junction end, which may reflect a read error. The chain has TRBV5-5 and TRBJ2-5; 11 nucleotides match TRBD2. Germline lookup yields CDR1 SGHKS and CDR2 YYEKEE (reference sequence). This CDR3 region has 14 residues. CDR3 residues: CASSQGLAEGTQYF. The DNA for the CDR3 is TGCGCCAGCAGCCAGGGACTAGCGGAAGGGACCCAGTACTTC.

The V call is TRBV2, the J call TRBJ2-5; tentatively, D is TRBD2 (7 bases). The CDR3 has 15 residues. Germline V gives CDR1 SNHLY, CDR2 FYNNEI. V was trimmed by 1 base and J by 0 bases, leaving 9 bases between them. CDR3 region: CASSEGGGDQETQYF. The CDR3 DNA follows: TGTGCCAGCAGTGAAGGAGGGGGGGACCAAGAGACCCAGTACTTC.

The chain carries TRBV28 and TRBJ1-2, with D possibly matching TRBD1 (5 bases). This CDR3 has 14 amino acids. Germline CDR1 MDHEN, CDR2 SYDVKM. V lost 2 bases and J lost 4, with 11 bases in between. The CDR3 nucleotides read TGTGCCAGCAGTTTAGCGGGGGGGGGCTATGGCTACACCTTC. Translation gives CASSLAGGGYGYTF.

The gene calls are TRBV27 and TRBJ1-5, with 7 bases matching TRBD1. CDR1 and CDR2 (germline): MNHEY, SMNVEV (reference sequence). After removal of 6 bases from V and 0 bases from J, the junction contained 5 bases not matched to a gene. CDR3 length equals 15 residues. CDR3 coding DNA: TGTGCCAGCAGGGAGGGACAGAATAGCAATCAGCCCCAGCATTTT. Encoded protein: CASREGQNSNQPQHF.

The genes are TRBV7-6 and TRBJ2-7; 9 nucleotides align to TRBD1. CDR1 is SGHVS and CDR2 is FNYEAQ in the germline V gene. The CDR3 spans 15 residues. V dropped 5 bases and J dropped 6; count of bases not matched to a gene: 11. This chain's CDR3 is CASSRRRDRVGEQYF. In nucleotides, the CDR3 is TGTGCCAGCAGCCGCCGCCGGGACAGGGTCGGCGAGCAGTACTTC.

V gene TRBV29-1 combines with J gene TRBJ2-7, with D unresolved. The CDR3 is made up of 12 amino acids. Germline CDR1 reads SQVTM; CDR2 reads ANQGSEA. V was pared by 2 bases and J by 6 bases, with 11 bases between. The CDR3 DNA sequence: TGCAGCGTTGAACTTAGAACTGCCGAGCAGTACTTC. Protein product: CSVELRTAEQYF.

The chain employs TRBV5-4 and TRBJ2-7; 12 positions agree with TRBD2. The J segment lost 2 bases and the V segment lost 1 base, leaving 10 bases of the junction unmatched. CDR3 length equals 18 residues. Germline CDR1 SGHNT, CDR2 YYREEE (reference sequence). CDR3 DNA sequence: TGTGCCAGCAGCTTGACATGGACTAGCGGGACTTCCGCCTACGAGCAGTACTTC. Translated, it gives CASSLTWTSGTSAYEQYF.

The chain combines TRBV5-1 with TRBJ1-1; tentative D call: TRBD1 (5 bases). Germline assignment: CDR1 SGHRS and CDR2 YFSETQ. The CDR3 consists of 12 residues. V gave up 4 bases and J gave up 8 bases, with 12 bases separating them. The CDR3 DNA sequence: TGCGCCAGCAGCGTTGGGGGGTTAGAAGCTTTCTTT. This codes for CASSVGGLEAFF.

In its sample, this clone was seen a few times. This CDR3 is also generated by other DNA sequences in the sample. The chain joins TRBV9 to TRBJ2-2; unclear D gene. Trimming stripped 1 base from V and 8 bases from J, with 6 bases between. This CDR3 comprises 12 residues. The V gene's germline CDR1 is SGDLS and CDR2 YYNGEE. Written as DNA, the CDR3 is TGTGCCAGCAGCGTAAGGACGGGGGAGCTGTTTTTT. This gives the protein CASSVRTGELFF.

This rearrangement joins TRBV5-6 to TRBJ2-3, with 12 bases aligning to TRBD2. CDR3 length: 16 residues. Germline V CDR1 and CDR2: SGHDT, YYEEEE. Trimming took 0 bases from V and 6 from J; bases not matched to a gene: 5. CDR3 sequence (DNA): TGTGCCAGCAGCTTGGTACTAGCGGGAGGAACGGATACGCAGTATTTT. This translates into CASSLVLAGGTDTQYF. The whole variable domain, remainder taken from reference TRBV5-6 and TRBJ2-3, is DAGVTQSPTHLIKTRGQQVTLRCSPKSGHDTVSWYQQALGQGPQFIFQYYEEEERQRGNFPDRFSGHQFPNYSSELNVNALLLGDSALYLCASSLVLAGGTDTQYFGPGTRLTVL.

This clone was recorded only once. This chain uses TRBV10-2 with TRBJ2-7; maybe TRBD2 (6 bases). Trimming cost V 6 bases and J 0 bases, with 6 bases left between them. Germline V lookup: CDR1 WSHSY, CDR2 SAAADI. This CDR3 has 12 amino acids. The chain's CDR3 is CASRTSSYEQYF. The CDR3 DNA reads TGCGCCAGCAGGACTAGCTCCTACGAGCAGTACTTC.

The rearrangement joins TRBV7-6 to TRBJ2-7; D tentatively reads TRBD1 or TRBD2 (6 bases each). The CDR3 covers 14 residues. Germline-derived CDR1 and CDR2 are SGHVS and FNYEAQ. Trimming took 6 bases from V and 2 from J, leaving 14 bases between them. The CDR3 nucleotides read TGTGCCAGCAGTCGGGGGCTAGGAACCTACGAGCAGTACTTC. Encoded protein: CASSRGLGTYEQYF.

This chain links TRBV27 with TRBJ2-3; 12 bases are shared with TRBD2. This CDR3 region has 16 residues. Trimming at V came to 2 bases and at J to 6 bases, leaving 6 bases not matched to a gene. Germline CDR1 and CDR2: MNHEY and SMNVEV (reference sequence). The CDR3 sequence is CASSLELAGGPDTQYF. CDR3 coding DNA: TGTGCCAGCAGTTTAGAACTAGCGGGAGGCCCCGATACGCAGTATTTT.

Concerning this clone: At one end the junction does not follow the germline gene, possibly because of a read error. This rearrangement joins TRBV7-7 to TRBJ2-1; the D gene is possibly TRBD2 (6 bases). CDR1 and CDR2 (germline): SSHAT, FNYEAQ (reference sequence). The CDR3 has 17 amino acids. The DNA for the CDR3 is TGTGCTAGCAGCCTCAGGGAGGCTTCCCACCTACACAATGAGCAGTTCTTC. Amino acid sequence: CASSLREASHLHNEQFF.

The CDR3 protein is CASSATGTLGEKLFF. The CDR3 region has the DNA TGTGCCAGCAGCGCGACCGGGACCCTTGGTGAAAAACTGTTTTTT. The genes are TRBV9 and TRBJ1-4; the D gene is possibly TRBD1 (5 bases). The germline V gene encodes CDR1 SGDLS and CDR2 YYNGEE. Trimming shortened V by 3 bases and J by 7 bases, and 16 bases separated the two germline ends. The CDR3 loop spans 15 amino acids.